A single sample is the source of the 27 T cell receptor beta chains below, sequenced in a study of CD8 T cells in Susac syndrome. An amount of RNA that ranged from about 0.45 to 1 ug was reverse transcribed with random hexamers. From the immunoSEQ multiplex PCR reads, TCRdb called clonotypes with MiXCR, one entry per CDR3 protein. The table records around 200,000 distinct CDR3 sequences, around 95% of them present only once. The sequencing sample was made of CD4+ T cells from PBMCs. The receptors were gathered from a human donor with multiple sclerosis.

CDR3 sequence reads: CASSLGIASGANVLTF. CDR3 in DNA: TGTGCCAGCAGCTTGGGGATAGCTTCTGGGGCCAACGTCCTGACTTTC. The chain links TRBV5-4 to TRBJ2-6; the D is unclear. V was clipped by 0 bases and J by 1 base, with 8 bases between them. The CDR3 spans 16 residues. CDR1 SGHNT and CDR2 YYREEE come from the germline V gene (reference sequence). Looking up the rest from reference TRBV5-4 and TRBJ2-6 gives the full variable domain: ETGVTQSPTHLIKTRGQQVTLRCSSQSGHNTVSWYQQALGQGPQFIFQYYREEENGRGNFPPRFSGLQFPNYSSELNVNALELDDSALYLCASSLGIASGANVLTFGAGSRLTVL.

The chain couples TRBV4-1 to TRBJ1-2; D remains ambiguous. The CDR3 runs to 16 residues. Trimming pared 1 base from V and 3 bases from J, leaving 15 bases between. Germline CDR1 MGHRA, CDR2 YSYEKL. The DNA for the CDR3 is TGCGCCAGCAGCCAAGCCCAACTTACAAGAGACTATGGCTACACCTTC. Translating it yields CASSQAQLTRDYGYTF.

The gene calls are TRBV30 and TRBJ2-3; 10 bases line up with TRBD2. V was clipped by 2 bases and J by 0 bases; unmatched bases: 5. The CDR3 consists of 16 residues. CDR1 is GTSNPN and CDR2 is SVGIG in the germline V gene (reference sequence). The CDR3 nucleotides read TGTGCCTGGAGTTATCCTAGCGGGGGCAGCACAGATACGCAGTATTTT. Protein: CAWSYPSGGSTDTQYF. The full variable domain, completed using reference TRBV30 and TRBJ2-3, is SQTIHQWPATLVQPVGSPLSLECTVEGTSNPNLYWYRQAAGRGLQLLFYSVGIGQISSEVPQNLSASRPQDRQFILSSKKLLLSDSGFYLCAWSYPSGGSTDTQYFGPGTRLTVL.

This clonotype was counted a single time. The rearrangement links TRBV30 to TRBJ1-1; unclear D gene. The germline gives CDR1 GTSNPN, CDR2 SVGIG (reference sequence). With 2 bases removed from V and 11 bases from J, the gap between germline ends came to 12 bases. The CDR3 is made up of 11 amino acids. The CDR3 reads CAWSSGFRAFF. The CDR3 bases are TGTGCCTGGAGTTCAGGTTTTCGCGCTTTCTTT.

In its sample, this clonotype was seen a few times. V gene TRBV12-3 or TRBV12-4 combines with J gene TRBJ2-5; 7 bases are a match to TRBD2. Trimming cost V 8 bases and J 5 bases; bases outside gene matches: 2. The CDR3 consists of 11 residues. The chain's CDR3 is CASSGRETQYF. The CDR3 DNA reads TGTGCCAGCTCCGGGAGGGAGACCCAGTACTTC.

The rearrangement uses TRBV30 and TRBJ1-1; D gene ambiguous. Per germline, CDR1 GTSNPN and CDR2 SVGIG (reference sequence). CDR3 size: 14 residues. V shed 5 bases and J shed 4 bases, with 17 bases lying between them. Here the CDR3 reads CAWGPWDRGTEAFF. CDR3 sequence (DNA): TGTGCCTGGGGACCTTGGGATCGGGGCACTGAAGCTTTCTTT.

This clonotype came up once. V usage is TRBV20-1 and J usage is TRBJ1-2; 9 bases map to TRBD1. The ends lost 2 bases at V and 4 bases at J; junction bases unmatched: 5. CDR1 and CDR2 from the germline V gene are DFQATT and SNEGSKA (reference sequence). The CDR3 loop spans 14 amino acids. Here the CDR3 reads CSARPTGGSYGYTF. As DNA, the CDR3 is TGCAGTGCTAGACCGACAGGGGGGAGCTATGGCTACACCTTC.

The chain is built from TRBV24-1 and TRBJ2-7; the D is unclear. There are 16 residues in the CDR3. V gave up 4 bases and J gave up 0 bases, with 15 bases separating them. The V gene's germline CDR1 is KGHDR and CDR2 SFDVKD. CDR3 sequence: CATSDQTRPSSYEQYV. DNA for the CDR3: TGTGCCACCAGTGACCAGACACGGCCCAGCTCCTACGAGCAGTACGTC.

The chain uses TRBV9 and TRBJ1-1; D is unresolved. Trimming cost V 4 bases and J 4 bases, with 14 bases left between them. Germline V lookup: CDR1 SGDLS, CDR2 YYNGEE. This CDR3 is 14 amino acids long. The chain's CDR3 is CASSIEPRSTEAFF. CDR3 bases: TGTGCCAGCAGCATAGAGCCCCGGAGCACTGAAGCTTTCTTT.

In this sample, this clonotype turned up once. This chain links TRBV3-1 with TRBJ1-2; 7 nucleotides line up with TRBD1. Losses at the gene ends were 6 bases for V and 4 bases for J; bases not matched to a gene: 14. Germline-derived CDR1 and CDR2 are LGHDT and YNNKEL (reference sequence). There are 16 residues in the CDR3. CDR3 sequence reads: CASSPMSTGPGYGYTF. CDR3 sequence (DNA): TGTGCCAGCAGTCCCATGTCGACAGGGCCTGGCTATGGCTACACCTTC.

In DNA form, the CDR3 reads TGTGCCATCAGTGAGTCATGGGGCCGGGCTGGCTACACCTTC. It encodes CAISESWGRAGYTF. The chain has TRBV10-3 and TRBJ1-2, with TRBD1 as a possible D gene (5 bases). V was shortened by 0 bases and J by 7 bases, with 12 bases between the two germline ends. The CDR3 totals 14 residues. The V gene's germline CDR1 is ENHRY and CDR2 SYGVKD.

This clonotype was found once. The J gene is TRBJ1-1, the V gene TRBV2; D gene unclear. The CDR3 length is 13 residues. The V end was cut by 6 bases, the J end by 1 base, with 9 bases between. From germline, CDR1 is SNHLY and CDR2 FYNNEI. The CDR3 loop is CASRFDKNTEAFF. As DNA, the CDR3 is TGTGCCAGCAGGTTTGACAAGAACACTGAAGCTTTCTTT.

This clonotype appeared a single time. The chain recombines TRBV3-1 with TRBJ1-6; D possibly corresponds to TRBD1 (5 bases). V was pared by 8 bases and J by 7 bases, with 15 bases between. Germline V lookup: CDR1 LGHDT, CDR2 YNNKEL (reference sequence). The CDR3 is 14 residues long. The CDR3 DNA sequence: TGTGCCAGCGCTCCCGGGGGTTGGAATTCACCCCTCCACTTT. It translates to CASAPGGWNSPLHF.

The chain links TRBV25-1 to TRBJ1-2; no clear D gene. Trimming shortened V by 8 bases and J by 8 bases, and 18 bases separated the two germline ends. The CDR3 has 13 residues. From germline, CDR1 is MGHDK and CDR2 SYGVNS. As DNA, the CDR3 is TGTGCCAGCCAAGCCCGGGGTAACGGGGGCTACACCTTC. Its translation is CASQARGNGGYTF.

In this sample, this clonotype turned up a few times. The CDR3: CAWSVHSNQPQHF. The CDR3 bases are TGTGCCTGGAGTGTACACAGCAATCAGCCCCAGCATTTT. The chain links TRBV30 to TRBJ1-5, with D unresolved. Trimming pared 0 bases from V and 1 base from J, leaving 4 bases between. The germline V gene has CDR1 GTSNPN and CDR2 SVGIG (reference sequence). CDR3 length: 13 residues.

This clonotype was seen more than once but under ten times. The rearrangement joins TRBV19 to TRBJ1-1; D is possibly TRBD1 (6 bases). V lost 6 bases to trimming and J lost 3 bases, with 11 bases between them. Germline V gene sequence: CDR1 LNHDA, CDR2 SQIVND (reference sequence). There are 13 residues in the CDR3. Written as DNA, the CDR3 is TGTGCCAGTAGCTCACAGGGCGACACTGAAGCTTTCTTT. Protein: CASSSQGDTEAFF.

V and J are TRBV6-1 and TRBJ1-6, with TRBD1 as a possible D gene (5 bases). V was trimmed by 8 bases and J by 5 bases, leaving 7 bases between them. The germline CDR1 and CDR2 sequences are MNHNS and SASEGT. This CDR3 region has 12 residues. The CDR3 DNA is TGTGCCAGCGGGGGGGATAATTCACCCCTCCACTTT. It specifies CASGGDNSPLHF.

This rearrangement joins TRBV6-5 to TRBJ2-5; TRBD1 might be the D (5 bases). The CDR3 length is 13 residues. The V gene's germline CDR1 is MNHEY and CDR2 SVGAGI. Trimming removed 6 bases from V and 2 bases from J, with 10 bases in between. In nucleotides, the CDR3 is TGTGCCAGCAGGGCAGGGTATCAAGAGACCCAGTACTTC. Its protein is CASRAGYQETQYF.

V and J are TRBV27 and TRBJ2-1, with TRBD1 matching over 7 bases. Per germline, CDR1 MNHEY and CDR2 SMNVEV (reference sequence). Unmatched junction bases numbered 5, after V lost 8 bases and J lost 7 bases. CDR3 length: 12 amino acids. CDR3 bases: TGTGCCAGCCAGGACAGGCCGAATGAGCAGTTCTTC. This sequence encodes CASQDRPNEQFF.

The rearrangement uses TRBV7-3 and TRBJ1-1; 7 positions match TRBD1. Germline V gives CDR1 SGHTA, CDR2 FQGTGA. There are 14 residues in the CDR3. J lost 3 bases, V lost 5 bases, and 6 bases had no gene match. The CDR3: CASSETGTDTEAFF. The CDR3 nucleotides are TGTGCCAGCAGCGAAACCGGGACAGACACTGAAGCTTTCTTT.

The rearrangement uses TRBV20-1 and TRBJ2-5, with D unclear. Trimming shortened V by 3 bases and J by 5 bases, and 16 bases separated the two germline ends. The CDR3 is 14 residues long. Germline CDR1 reads DFQATT; CDR2 reads SNEGSKA (reference sequence). The CDR3 sequence is CSASPEIRTETQYF. The CDR3 DNA reads as TGCAGTGCTAGTCCCGAGATACGAACGGAGACCCAGTACTTC.

The chain uses TRBV15 and TRBJ2-2; 7 bases align to TRBD1. The V gene's germline CDR1 is LNHNV and CDR2 YYDKDF (reference sequence). J gave up 4 bases and V 3 bases, and 5 bases lay outside the gene matches. The CDR3 extends over 15 amino acids. In DNA, the CDR3 is TGTGCCACCAGCAGGATGAACAGGGGCACCGGGGAGCTGTTTTTT. It translates to CATSRMNRGTGELFF. Supplemented by reference TRBV15 and TRBJ2-2, the full variable domain reads DAMVIQNPRYQVTQFGKPVTLSCSQTLNHNVMYWYQQKSSQAPKLLFHYYDKDFNNEADTPDNFQSRRPNTSFCFLDIRSPGLGDTAMYLCATSRMNRGTGELFFGEGSRLTVL.

The chain links TRBV7-2 to TRBJ1-2; D is ambiguous. This CDR3 has 13 residues. Germline CDR1 is SGHTA and CDR2 is FQGNSA. The ends were cut back, 3 bases at V and 3 bases at J, with 8 bases in the middle. CDR3 bases: TGTGCCAGCAGCTTCACAGAGGACTATGGCTACACCTTC. It encodes CASSFTEDYGYTF.

J is TRBJ2-1 and V is TRBV10-3; TRBD2 is a possible D gene (7 bases). Germline CDR1 and CDR2: ENHRY and SYGVKD. The CDR3 spans 14 residues. The V gene lost 4 bases and the J gene lost 4 bases, with 11 bases spanning the gap. CDR3 protein: CAISVGGLYNEQFF. The CDR3 nucleotides read TGTGCCATCAGTGTGGGGGGGCTATACAATGAGCAGTTCTTC.

The genes are TRBV29-1 and TRBJ1-2; the match to TRBD1 covers 7 bases. CDR3 length: 14 residues. Losses at the gene ends were 3 bases for V and 2 bases for J; bases not matched to a gene: 6. Per the germline V gene, CDR1 is SQVTM and CDR2 is ANQGSEA. CDR3: CSVEGRGRNYGYTF. The CDR3, as DNA: TGCAGCGTTGAGGGAAGGGGGCGAAACTATGGCTACACCTTC.

The chain couples TRBV5-6 to TRBJ1-6; the D is unclear. The CDR3 is 14 residues long. Germline lookup yields CDR1 SGHDT and CDR2 YYEEEE. V lost 0 bases, J lost 9 bases, and 10 bases lay in between. CDR3 in DNA: TGTGCCAGCAGCTTGGTGGCCGCGAGTTCACCCCTCCACTTT. This sequence encodes CASSLVAASSPLHF.

This chain joins TRBV11-2 and TRBJ2-6; D not resolved. Trimming cost V 5 bases and J 0 bases, with 11 bases left between them. This CDR3 is built from 16 residues. Looked up from germline, CDR1 is SGHAT and CDR2 is FQNNGV. CDR3 DNA: TGTGCCAGCAGCCGTTTTAGAGGCTCTGGGGCCAACGTCCTGACTTTC. This sequence encodes CASSRFRGSGANVLTF.